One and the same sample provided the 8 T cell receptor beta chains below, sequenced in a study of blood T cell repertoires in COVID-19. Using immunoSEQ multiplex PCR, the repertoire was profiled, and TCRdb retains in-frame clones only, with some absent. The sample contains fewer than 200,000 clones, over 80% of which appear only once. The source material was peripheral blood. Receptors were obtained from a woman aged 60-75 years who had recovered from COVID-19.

The CDR3 DNA follows: TGCAGCGTTGAATACAGGGCTTTGTTCGGGCAGTTCTTC. Its protein is CSVEYRALFGQFF. The chain uses TRBV29-1 and TRBJ2-1; a possible D gene is TRBD1 (6 bases). CDR3 size: 13 residues. Germline lookup yields CDR1 SQVTM and CDR2 ANQGSEA. V was cut by 2 bases and J by 12 bases, with 17 bases left in between.

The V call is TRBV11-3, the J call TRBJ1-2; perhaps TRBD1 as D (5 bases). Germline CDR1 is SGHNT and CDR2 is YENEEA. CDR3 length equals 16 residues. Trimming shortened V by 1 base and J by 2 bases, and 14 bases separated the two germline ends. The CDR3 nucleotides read TGTGCCAGCAGCTTAGGAGGCTGGGGCTTGAACTATGGCTACACCTTC. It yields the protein CASSLGGWGLNYGYTF.

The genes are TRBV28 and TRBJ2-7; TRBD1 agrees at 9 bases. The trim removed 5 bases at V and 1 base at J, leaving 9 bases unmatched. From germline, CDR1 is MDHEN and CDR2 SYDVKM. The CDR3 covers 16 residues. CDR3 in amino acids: CASSPYGTGSSYEQYF. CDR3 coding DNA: TGTGCCAGCAGTCCATACGGGACAGGGTCTTCCTACGAGCAGTACTTC.

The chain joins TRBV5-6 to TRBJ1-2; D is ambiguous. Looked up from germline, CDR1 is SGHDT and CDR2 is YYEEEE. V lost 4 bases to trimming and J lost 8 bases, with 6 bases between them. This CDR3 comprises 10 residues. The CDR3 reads CASSPPGYTF. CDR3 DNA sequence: TGTGCCAGCAGCCCCCCAGGCTACACCTTC.

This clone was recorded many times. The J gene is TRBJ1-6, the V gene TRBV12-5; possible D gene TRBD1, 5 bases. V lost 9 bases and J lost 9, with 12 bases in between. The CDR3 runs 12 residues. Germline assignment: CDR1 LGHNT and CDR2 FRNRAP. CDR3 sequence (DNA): TGTGCTAGGCACCTGGGGGGTTCACCCCTCCACTTT. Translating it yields CARHLGGSPLHF.

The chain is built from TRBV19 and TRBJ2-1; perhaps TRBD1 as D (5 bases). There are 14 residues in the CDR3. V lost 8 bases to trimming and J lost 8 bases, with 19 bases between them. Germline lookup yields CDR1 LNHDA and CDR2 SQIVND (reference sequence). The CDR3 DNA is TGTGCCAGTCGCCCGGAAAGACAGAACTATGAGCAGTTCTTC. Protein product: CASRPERQNYEQFF.

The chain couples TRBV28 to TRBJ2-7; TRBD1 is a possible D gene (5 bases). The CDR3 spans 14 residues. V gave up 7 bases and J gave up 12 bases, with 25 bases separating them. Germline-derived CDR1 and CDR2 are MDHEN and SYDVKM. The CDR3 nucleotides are TGTGCCAGCAATCCCGACAGAGACCTCTTTCGCCCGTACTTC. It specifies CASNPDRDLFRPYF.

Here the CDR3 DNA reads TGTGCCAGCAGTTTGGGCAGGGGGCCCTACAATGAGCAGTTCTTC. Amino acid sequence: CASSLGRGPYNEQFF. V and J are TRBV28 and TRBJ2-1; 8 bases are a match to TRBD1. Losses at the gene ends were 3 bases for V and 2 bases for J; bases not matched to a gene: 3. The CDR3 is 15 residues long. The germline V gene encodes CDR1 MDHEN and CDR2 SYDVKM.